The 11 T cell receptor beta chains reported below all come from one sample, sequenced in a study of response to subunit inactivated influenza vaccine. One entry per CDR3 protein, called by TCRdb with MiXCR from the RT-PCR reads. There are just under 550,000 distinct CDR3 sequences in the sample; 20% to 25% occur only once, and 2.5% to 3% lies in the top ten. The data were also submitted as part of a second study, on T cells expressing NK-cell markers. That source notes: With UMIs, 5'RACE template switching was used to make TCR beta cDNA.

Sequencing was performed on CD4+ T cells sorted from PBMCs, taken 12 days after vaccination. The origin of the receptors is a man aged 45 to 65 who received an inactivated influenza vaccine.

This clonotype turned up a few times. CDR3 in DNA: TGTGCCAGCAGCTCAGGGGGCGGTTTATGGGAGACCCAGTACTTC. Protein: CASSSGGGLWETQYF. The genes are TRBV28 and TRBJ2-5; TRBD1 matches at 8 bases. Per the germline V gene, CDR1 is MDHEN and CDR2 is SYDVKM. Trimming cost V 6 bases and J 5 bases; bases outside gene matches: 11. The CDR3 sequence is 15 residues long.

The chain uses TRBV12-3 or TRBV12-4 and TRBJ2-6, with D hard to call. The CDR3 has 13 amino acids. V shed 6 bases and J shed 1 base, with 4 bases lying between them. CDR3 in DNA: TGTGCCAGCAGAACATCTGGGGCCAACGTCCTGACTTTC. Its protein product is CASRTSGANVLTF.

This clonotype was counted between two and nine times. Relative to the germline gene, one junction end is altered; a read error may explain this. V is TRBV14 and J is TRBJ2-3; D is unclear. There are 16 residues in the CDR3. CDR1 and CDR2 from the germline V gene are SGHDN and FVKESK. The DNA of the CDR3 is TGTGCCAGCAGCCAAGATCGGACCTATCGCACGGATACGCAGTATTTT. It translates to CASSQDRTYRTDTQYF.

This clonotype was detected only a few times. V gene TRBV6-1 combines with J gene TRBJ1-2, with 7 bases aligning to TRBD1. The CDR3 covers 14 residues. Germline-derived CDR1 and CDR2 are MNHNS and SASEGT. With V trimmed by 6 bases and J by 8 bases, 12 bases remained unmatched. The CDR3 here is CASSQTGLGQGYTF. CDR3 sequence (DNA): TGTGCCAGCAGCCAGACAGGGCTCGGACAAGGCTACACCTTC.

This clonotype was detected only a few times. The CDR3 sequence: CSASGTFNSPLHF. CDR3 DNA: TGCAGTGCTTCCGGGACATTTAATTCACCCCTCCACTTT. The J gene is TRBJ1-6, the V gene TRBV20-1; TRBD1 might be the D (6 bases). The germline CDR1 and CDR2 sequences are DFQATT and SNEGSKA (reference sequence). The CDR3 has 13 residues. With 5 bases removed from V and 6 bases from J, the gap between germline ends came to 11 bases.

The genes are TRBV29-1 and TRBJ1-5; no firm D call. This CDR3 contains 12 residues. Germline V lookup: CDR1 SQVTM, CDR2 ANQGSEA. V gave up 6 bases and J gave up 7 bases, with 13 bases separating them. In nucleotides, the CDR3 is TGCAGCGTCAGTATCCCCGGACAGCCCCAGCATTTT. Protein product: CSVSIPGQPQHF.

A few counts support this clonotype. This chain joins TRBV29-1 and TRBJ2-3; TRBD1 is a possible D gene (5 bases). This CDR3 is built from 14 residues. The germline V and J ends were trimmed by 5 bases and 3 bases, with 15 bases remaining between them. Looked up from germline, CDR1 is SQVTM and CDR2 is ANQGSEA. In DNA, the CDR3 is TGCAGCGTTCGCCTAGGACAAAAAACAGATACGCAGTATTTT. It codes for CSVRLGQKTDTQYF.

This clonotype has a handful of counts. The chain couples TRBV20-1 to TRBJ1-1; D is undetermined. This CDR3 has 14 amino acids. Germline lookup yields CDR1 DFQATT and CDR2 SNEGSKA (reference sequence). The V and J ends lost 1 base and 1 base respectively, with 10 bases between them. The CDR3 sequence: CSARGGNGNTEAFF. CDR3 nucleotide sequence: TGCAGTGCTAGAGGGGGAAATGGGAACACTGAAGCTTTCTTT.

There are a few counts of this clonotype. The CDR3 region is CASSYTAGALTDTQYF. The DNA for the CDR3 is TGTGCCAGCAGTTACACGGCGGGGGCTCTCACAGATACGCAGTATTTT. The rearrangement links TRBV6-5 to TRBJ2-3; possibly TRBD2 for D (7 bases). V was trimmed by 2 bases and J by 2 bases, leaving 14 bases between them. Germline V CDR1 and CDR2: MNHEY, SVGAGI. The CDR3 spans 16 residues.

In its sample, this clonotype was seen a few times. The chain carries TRBV12-3 or TRBV12-4 and TRBJ2-5; 9 nucleotides agree with TRBD2. Trimming cost V 6 bases and J 7 bases; bases outside gene matches: 9. The CDR3 runs to 14 residues. The CDR3 DNA reads as TGTGCCAGCAGCCGTAGCGGGAGCTCGGTGACCCAGTACTTC. The encoded protein is CASSRSGSSVTQYF.

This chain uses TRBV20-1 with TRBJ2-5, with 8 positions matching TRBD1. Germline trimming cut 0 bases from V and 2 bases from J; bases unmatched to any gene: 5. The CDR3 loop spans 15 amino acids. Germline lookup yields CDR1 DFQATT and CDR2 SNEGSKA (reference sequence). Here the CDR3 reads CSARDPGQVQETQYF. CDR3 sequence (DNA): TGCAGTGCTAGAGACCCGGGACAGGTTCAAGAGACCCAGTACTTC.